This T cell receptor beta chain was sequenced in a study of T-cell memory formation after mild COVID-19. As for the study in general: TCR clusters were largely donor specific.

General observations from the study: Clones contracting over day 15 to 85 were CD4/CD8 balanced, with later expanders leaning CD4+.

Sample barcodes and UMIs were carried by the TCR alpha and TCR beta cDNA libraries that 5'RACE generated with constant-segment primers. TCRdb analysed the 5' RACE reads with MiXCR anew, one entry per CDR3 protein. In the table there are under 700,000 distinct CDR3 sequences, 20% of which are singletons. Details on this clonotype: Its target is not known.

Sample: PBMCs or a T cell subset sorted from them (not recorded which). This TCR came from an adult woman who had mild COVID-19 (a few samples of this study predate the infection). Cell type and time point are not known.

The CDR3 is CASSKLAEAGGELFF. The CDR3 DNA reads TGTGCCAGCAGTAAACTAGCGGAGGCGGGCGGGGAGCTGTTTTTT. This sequence joins TRBV12-3 or TRBV12-4 and TRBJ2-2; 8 bases align to TRBD2. V lost 5 bases, J lost 7 bases, and 9 bases stayed unmatched. This CDR3 is 15 amino acids long.